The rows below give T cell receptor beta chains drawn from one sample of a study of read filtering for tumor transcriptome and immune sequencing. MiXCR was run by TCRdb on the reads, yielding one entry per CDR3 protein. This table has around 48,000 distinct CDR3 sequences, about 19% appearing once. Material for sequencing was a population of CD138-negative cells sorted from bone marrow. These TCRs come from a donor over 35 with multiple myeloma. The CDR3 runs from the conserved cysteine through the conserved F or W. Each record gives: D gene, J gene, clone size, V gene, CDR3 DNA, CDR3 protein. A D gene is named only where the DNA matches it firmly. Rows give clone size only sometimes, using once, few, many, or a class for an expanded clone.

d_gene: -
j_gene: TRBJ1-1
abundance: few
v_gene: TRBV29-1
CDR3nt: TGCAGCGCTGCCCCGGTAGGGGCGGCAGCTTTCTTT
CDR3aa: CSAAPVGAAAFF

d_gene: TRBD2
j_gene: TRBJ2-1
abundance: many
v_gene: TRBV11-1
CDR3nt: TGTGCCAGCAGCCCTGGCGAGCGGGGGTACAATGAGCAGTTCTTC
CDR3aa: CASSPGERGYNEQFF

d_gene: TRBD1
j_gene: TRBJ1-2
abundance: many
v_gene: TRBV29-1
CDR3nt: TGCAGCGCGGGACAGGGGGCAGGGGTTTGGACCCGGGTATCGGCTATAGAAGGCTACACCTTC
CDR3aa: CSAGQGAGVWTRVSAIEGYTF

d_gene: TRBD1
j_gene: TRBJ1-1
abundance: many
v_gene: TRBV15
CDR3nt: TGTGCCACCACCCCGCGGGACAGGAGCCCCACTGAAGCTTTCTTT
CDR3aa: CATTPRDRSPTEAFF

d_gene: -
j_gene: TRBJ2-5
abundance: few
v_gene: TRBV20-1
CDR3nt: TGCAGTGCTAGGATCGAGAAATTAAAGACCCAGTACTTC
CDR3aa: CSARIEKLKTQYF

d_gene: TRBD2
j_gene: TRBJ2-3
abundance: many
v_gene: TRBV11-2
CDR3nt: TGTGCCAGCAGCCCACGGACTAGCGGGAGGGGATCCACAGATACGCAGTATTTT
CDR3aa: CASSPRTSGRGSTDTQYF

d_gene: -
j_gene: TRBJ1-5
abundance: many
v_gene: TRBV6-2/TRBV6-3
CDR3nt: TGTGCCAGCAGTTCGGGAGGGGCAGGCGTCAATCAGCCCCAGCATTTT
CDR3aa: CASSSGGAGVNQPQHF

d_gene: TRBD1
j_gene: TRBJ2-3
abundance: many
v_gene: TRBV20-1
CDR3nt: TGCAGTGCCCAGGGGGCGACAGGGCTGAGCACAGATACGCAGTATTTT
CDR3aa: CSAQGATGLSTDTQYF

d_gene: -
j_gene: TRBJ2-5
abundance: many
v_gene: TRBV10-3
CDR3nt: TGTGCCATCAGACAGGCCGTCGAAGAGACCCAGTACTTC
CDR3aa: CAIRQAVEETQYF

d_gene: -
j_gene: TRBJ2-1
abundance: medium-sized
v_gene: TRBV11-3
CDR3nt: TGTGCCAGCAGCCTAGCCCACTCCGTATACAATGAGCAGTTCTTC
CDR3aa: CASSLAHSVYNEQFF

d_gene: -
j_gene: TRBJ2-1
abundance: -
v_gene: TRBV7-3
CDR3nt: TGTGCTAGCTGCGGCTGGCCCGATAATGAGCAGTTCTTC
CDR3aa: CASCGWPDNEQFF

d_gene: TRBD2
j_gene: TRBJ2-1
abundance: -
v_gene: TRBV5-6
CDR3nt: TGTGCCAGCAGCCGTAGCGGGAGAGCCTACAGGAGTCGCGATGAGCAGTTCTTC
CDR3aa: CASSRSGRAYRSRDEQFF

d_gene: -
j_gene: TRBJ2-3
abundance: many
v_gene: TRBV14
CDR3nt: TGTGCCAGCACCGCAAGCCGGGCGAATACGCAGTATTTT
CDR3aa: CASTASRANTQYF

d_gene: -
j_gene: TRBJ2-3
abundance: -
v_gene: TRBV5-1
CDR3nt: TGCGCCAGCAGGCCGGAGGGCACAGATACGCAGTATTTT
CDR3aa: CASRPEGTDTQYF

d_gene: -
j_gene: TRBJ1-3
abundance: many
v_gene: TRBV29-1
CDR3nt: TGCAGCGTTGGGGGATCCAGAGGTGGAAACACCATATATTTT
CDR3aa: CSVGGSRGGNTIYF

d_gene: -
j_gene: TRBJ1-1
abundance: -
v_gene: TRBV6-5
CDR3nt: TGTGCCAGCAGTGGTACGCCAGCGAACACTGAAGCTTTCTTT
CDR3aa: CASSGTPANTEAFF

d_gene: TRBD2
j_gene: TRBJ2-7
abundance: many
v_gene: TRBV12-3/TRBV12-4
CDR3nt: TGTGCCAGCAGCGAGCGGGAGAAATCCCACGAGCAGTACTTC
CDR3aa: CASSEREKSHEQYF

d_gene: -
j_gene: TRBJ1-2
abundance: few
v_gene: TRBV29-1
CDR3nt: TGCAGCGTTGAATTTACCGGCTACACCTTC
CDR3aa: CSVEFTGYTF

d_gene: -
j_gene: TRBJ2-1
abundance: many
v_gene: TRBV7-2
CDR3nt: TGTGCCAGCAATATGCGCGGCAATGAGCAGTTCTTC
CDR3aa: CASNMRGNEQFF

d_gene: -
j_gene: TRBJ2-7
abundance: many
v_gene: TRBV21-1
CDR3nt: TGTGCCAGCAGCGAAACAGGGGGCGCGTGGTGCGAGCAGTACTTC
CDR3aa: CASSETGGAWCEQYF

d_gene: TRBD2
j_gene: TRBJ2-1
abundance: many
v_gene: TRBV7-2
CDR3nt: TGTGCCAGCGGTCACCCCCGGTCCGGGAGGGCCATAGGTAAAAGGGTTGAGCAGTTCTTC
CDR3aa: CASGHPRSGRAIGKRVEQFF

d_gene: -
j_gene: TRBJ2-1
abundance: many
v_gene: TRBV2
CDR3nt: TGTGCCAGCAGACTGGATGAGCAGTTCTTC
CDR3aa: CASRLDEQFF

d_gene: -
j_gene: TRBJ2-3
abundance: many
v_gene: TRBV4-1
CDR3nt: TGCGCCAGCAGTTTAGGGGCCGCCTACACAGATACGCAGTATTTT
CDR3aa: CASSLGAAYTDTQYF

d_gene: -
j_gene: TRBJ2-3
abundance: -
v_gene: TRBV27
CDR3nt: TGTGCCAGCAGTTTATCCCTTCGCCACCCGGAGCCAAACACAGATACGCAGTATTTT
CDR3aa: CASSLSLRHPEPNTDTQYF

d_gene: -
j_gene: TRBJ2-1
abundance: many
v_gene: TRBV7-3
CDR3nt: TGTGCCAGCAGCTTAAAGGGCGGTTCTAAGCAGTTCTTC
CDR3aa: CASSLKGGSKQFF

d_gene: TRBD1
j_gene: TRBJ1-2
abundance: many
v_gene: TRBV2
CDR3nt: TGTGCCAGCAGGGGGACAGGGGCAGGGGACTATGGCTACACCTTC
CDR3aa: CASRGTGAGDYGYTF

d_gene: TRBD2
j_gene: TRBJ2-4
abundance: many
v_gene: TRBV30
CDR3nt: TGTGCCTGGAGTCGAGCGGGAGGCCCGGACATTCAGTACTTC
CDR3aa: CAWSRAGGPDIQYF

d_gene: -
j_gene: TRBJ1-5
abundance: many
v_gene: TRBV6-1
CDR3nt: TGTGCCAGCAGTAGGACGGATTCCACGGGGAGCAATCAGCCCCAGCATTTT
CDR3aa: CASSRTDSTGSNQPQHF

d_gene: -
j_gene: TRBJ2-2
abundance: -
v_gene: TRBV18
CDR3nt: TGTGCCAGCTCACCATCGGGACGGTCGAACACCGGGGAGCTGTTTTTT
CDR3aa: CASSPSGRSNTGELFF

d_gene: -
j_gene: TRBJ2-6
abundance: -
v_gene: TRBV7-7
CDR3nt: TGTGCTAGCAGCAAATCTCTAGGAGTTGGGGCCAACGTCCTGGCTTTC
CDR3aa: CASSKSLGVGANVLAF

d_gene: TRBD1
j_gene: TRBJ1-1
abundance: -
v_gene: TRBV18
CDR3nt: TGTGCCAGCTCACCATGGACAGGGGAAGCTGGAGCTTTCTTT
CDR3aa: CASSPWTGEAGAFF

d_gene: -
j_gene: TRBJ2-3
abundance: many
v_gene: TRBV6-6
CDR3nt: TGTGCCAGCAGTTACGGCCCAGCTCGGGGGGATACGCAGTATTTT
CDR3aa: CASSYGPARGDTQYF

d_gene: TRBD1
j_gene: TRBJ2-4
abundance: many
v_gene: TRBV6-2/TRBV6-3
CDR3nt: TGTGCCAGCATTGGACAGGGCGCCAAAAACATTCAGTACTTC
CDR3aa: CASIGQGAKNIQYF

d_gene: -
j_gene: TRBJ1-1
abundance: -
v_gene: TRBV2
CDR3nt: TGTGCCAGCAGGGACAATTGGAACACTGAAGCTTTCTTT
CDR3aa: CASRDNWNTEAFF

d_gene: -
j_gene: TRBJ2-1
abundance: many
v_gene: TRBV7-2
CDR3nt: TGTGCCAGCAGCGACACGAGGGCAGGGCTGAGGAATGAGCAGTTCTTC
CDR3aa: CASSDTRAGLRNEQFF

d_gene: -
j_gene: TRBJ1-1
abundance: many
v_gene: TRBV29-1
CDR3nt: TGCAGCGTTGGGGGGCAGGGTATCCACACTGAAGCTTTCTTT
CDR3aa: CSVGGQGIHTEAFF

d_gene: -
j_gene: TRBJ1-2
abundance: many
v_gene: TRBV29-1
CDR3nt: TGCAGCGTTGAAGATCGTTCGGGCAGGTTGAACTATGGCTACACCTTC
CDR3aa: CSVEDRSGRLNYGYTF

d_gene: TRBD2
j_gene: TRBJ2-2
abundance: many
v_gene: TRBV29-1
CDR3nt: TGCAGCGTTATGACTAGCAGAACCGGGGAGCTGTTTTTT
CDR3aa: CSVMTSRTGELFF

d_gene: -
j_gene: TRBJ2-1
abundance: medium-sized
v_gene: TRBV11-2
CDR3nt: TGTGCCAGCAGCTTAGCAACAGGTATCTCCTACAATGAGCAGTTCTTC
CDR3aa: CASSLATGISYNEQFF

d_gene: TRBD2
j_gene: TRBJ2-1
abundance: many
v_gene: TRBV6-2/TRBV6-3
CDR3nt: TGTGCCAGCAGTTCCCTTAGCCGGACTAGCGGGAGGTGGAATGAGCAGTTCTTC
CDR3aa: CASSSLSRTSGRWNEQFF

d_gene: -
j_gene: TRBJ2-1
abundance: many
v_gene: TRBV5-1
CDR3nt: TGCGCCAGCAGCCTTGGGCCAGCCAACTCCTACAATGAGCAGTTCTTC
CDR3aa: CASSLGPANSYNEQFF

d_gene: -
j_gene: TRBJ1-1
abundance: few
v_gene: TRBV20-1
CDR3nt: TGCAGTGCTAGAGTACTCACGGACCACACTGAAGCTTTCTTT
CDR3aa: CSARVLTDHTEAFF

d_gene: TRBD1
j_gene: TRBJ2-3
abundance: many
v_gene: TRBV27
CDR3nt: TGTGCCAGCAGAGGGGGCAGGGGCGTCACAGATACGCAGTATTTT
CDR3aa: CASRGGRGVTDTQYF

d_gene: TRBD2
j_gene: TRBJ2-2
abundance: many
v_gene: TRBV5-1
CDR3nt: TGCGCCTCAGCGTACGGGAGGGCCCAGGGCGGGGAGCTGTTTTTT
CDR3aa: CASAYGRAQGGELFF

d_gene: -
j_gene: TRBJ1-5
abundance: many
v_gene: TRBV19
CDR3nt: TGTGCCAGCAGTCCGGGAGATCAGCCCCAGCATTTT
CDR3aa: CASSPGDQPQHF

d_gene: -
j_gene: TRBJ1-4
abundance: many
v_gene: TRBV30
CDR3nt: TGTGCCTGGAGTCCCCTTATTATGGGCCGCGAAAAACTGTTTTTT
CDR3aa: CAWSPLIMGREKLFF

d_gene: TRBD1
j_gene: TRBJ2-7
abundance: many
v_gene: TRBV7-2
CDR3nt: TGTGCCAGCAGCTCCACATGGCGGACAGGGGCAGGGGCCTACGAGCAGTACTTC
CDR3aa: CASSSTWRTGAGAYEQYF

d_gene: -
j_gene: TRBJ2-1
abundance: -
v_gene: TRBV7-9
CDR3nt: TGTGCCAGCAGCTTCACCGGAGCGAGCTCCTACAATGAGCAGTTCTTC
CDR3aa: CASSFTGASSYNEQFF

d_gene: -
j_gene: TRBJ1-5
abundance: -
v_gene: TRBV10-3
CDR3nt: TGTGCCATCAGTGAGGAACCCAGTATTGGGTCCCAGCATTTT
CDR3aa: CAISEEPSIGSQHF

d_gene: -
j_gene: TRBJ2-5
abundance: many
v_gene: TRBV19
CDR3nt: TGTGCCAGTTCCCGGACAGAACAAGAGACCCAGTACTTC
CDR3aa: CASSRTEQETQYF

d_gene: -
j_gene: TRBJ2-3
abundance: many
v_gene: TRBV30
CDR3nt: TGTGCCTGGAGGGTCCTTGCGAGGACAGATACGCAGTATTTT
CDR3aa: CAWRVLARTDTQYF

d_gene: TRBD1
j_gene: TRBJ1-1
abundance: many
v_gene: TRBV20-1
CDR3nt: TGCAGTGCTAGAGCTGGGACAGGGGGCACTGAAGCTTTCTTT
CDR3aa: CSARAGTGGTEAFF

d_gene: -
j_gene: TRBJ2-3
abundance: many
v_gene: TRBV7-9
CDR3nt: TGTGCCAGCAGTTCGACTTCCCTTAAAGCAGATACGCAGTATTTT
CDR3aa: CASSSTSLKADTQYF

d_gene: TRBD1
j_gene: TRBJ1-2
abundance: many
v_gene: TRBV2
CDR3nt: TGTGCCAGCAGAGGGACAGGCAACTCTGGCTACACCTTC
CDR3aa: CASRGTGNSGYTF

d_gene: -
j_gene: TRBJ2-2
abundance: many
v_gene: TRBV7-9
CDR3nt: TGTGCCAGCAGCCCCCGTCGGACCCGCACCGGGGAGCTGTTTTTT
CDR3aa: CASSPRRTRTGELFF

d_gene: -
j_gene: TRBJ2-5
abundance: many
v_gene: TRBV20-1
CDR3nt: TGCAGTGCTAGATCCCGTTTTCGGGAGACCCAGTACTTC
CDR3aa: CSARSRFRETQYF